A selection of T cell receptor beta chains follows, all from one sample in a study of spatial heterogeneity in lung cancer. TCRdb passed the 5' RACE reads through MiXCR, listing each CDR3 protein once. The data hold about 120,000 distinct CDR3 sequences, with 9.5% to 15% observed a single time. The starting material was PBMCs, obtained at follow-up. The origin of the receptors is a male donor with early-stage non-small cell lung cancer. Each CDR3 is given with its conserved first and last residue. A D gene is named only where the DNA matches it firmly. Part of the rows lack a size; the others show once, few, many or a class for expanded clones.

D: .
J: TRBJ1-1
V: TRBV5-1
size: many
DNA: TGCGCCAGCAGCTTGGCCATCGACAGGGAAGCTTTCTTT
CDR3: CASSLAIDREAFF

D: .
J: TRBJ2-2
V: TRBV4-3
size: .
DNA: TGCGCCAGCAGCCGAGAGCCCTCGGGGAGCGGGGAGCTGTTTTTT
CDR3: CASSREPSGSGELFF

D: TRBD2
J: TRBJ2-3
V: TRBV6-2/TRBV6-3
size: .
DNA: TGTGCCAGCTTCCGAGCGGGGGTAACAGATACGCAGTATTTT
CDR3: CASFRAGVTDTQYF

D: TRBD2
J: TRBJ2-2
V: TRBV29-1
size: many
DNA: TGCAGCGGTACGACTAGCGGGGTAAACACCGGGGAGCTGTTTTTT
CDR3: CSGTTSGVNTGELFF

D: .
J: TRBJ2-3
V: TRBV29-1
size: .
DNA: TGCAGCGTTGTCCGAGGACCGGCGGGCACAGATACGCAGTATTTT
CDR3: CSVVRGPAGTDTQYF

D: .
J: TRBJ1-1
V: TRBV28
size: few
DNA: TGTGCCAGCAATGAGGGGATGAACACTGAAGCTTTCTTT
CDR3: CASNEGMNTEAFF

D: .
J: TRBJ2-7
V: TRBV28
size: .
DNA: TGTGCCAGCAGTCCACCGTCCAATCCTAGAAACGAGCAGTACTTC
CDR3: CASSPPSNPRNEQYF

D: TRBD1
J: TRBJ2-1
V: TRBV20-1
size: few
DNA: TGCAGTGCTAGAGGAAGGGGGCGGGTTAGTTACAATGAGCAGTTCTTC
CDR3: CSARGRGRVSYNEQFF

D: .
J: TRBJ2-7
V: TRBV4-3
size: many
DNA: TGCGCCAGCAGCCCCCAAGGGGGGTACGAGCAGTACTTC
CDR3: CASSPQGGYEQYF

D: .
J: TRBJ2-6
V: TRBV7-2
size: .
DNA: TGTGCCAGCAGCTTAGCAACTGGGGCCAACGTCCTGACTTTC
CDR3: CASSLATGANVLTF

D: .
J: TRBJ2-7
V: TRBV4-3
size: few
DNA: TGCGCCAGCAGTTACGACAGCCAGAGGTCCTACGAGCAGTACTTC
CDR3: CASSYDSQRSYEQYF

D: TRBD1
J: TRBJ1-6
V: TRBV10-3
size: few
DNA: TGTGCCATCAGGGATGGACAGGGAGGTTCACCCCTCCACTTT
CDR3: CAIRDGQGGSPLHF

D: .
J: TRBJ1-2
V: TRBV4-3
size: .
DNA: TGCGCCAGCAGCCAAGAGCAAGAAATAGTTAGTGGCTACACCTTC
CDR3: CASSQEQEIVSGYTF

D: .
J: TRBJ2-2
V: TRBV6-6
size: few
DNA: TGTGCCAGCAGTTACTCGAAAACAGGGACGAACACCGGGGAGCTGTTTTTT
CDR3: CASSYSKTGTNTGELFF

D: TRBD2
J: TRBJ2-1
V: TRBV7-3
size: many
DNA: TGTGCCAGCAGCCAAGCCCCCTATCGGCGGGGGGGCAGGGGTGAGCAGTTCTTC
CDR3: CASSQAPYRRGGRGEQFF

D: .
J: TRBJ1-1
V: TRBV20-1
size: .
DNA: TGCAGTCCTACCCCGGACAGCCGCACTGAAGCTTTCTTT
CDR3: CSPTPDSRTEAFF

D: .
J: TRBJ2-4
V: TRBV6-5
size: .
DNA: TGTGCCAGCAGTCCCCCGACCAGACTAGCCAAAAACATTCAGTACTTC
CDR3: CASSPPTRLAKNIQYF

D: TRBD1
J: TRBJ2-7
V: TRBV29-1
size: many
DNA: TGCAGCGTTGAACGACAGGGGGCAGGCGAGCAGTACTTC
CDR3: CSVERQGAGEQYF

D: TRBD2
J: TRBJ2-2
V: TRBV4-3
size: many
DNA: TGCGCCAGCAGCCAAGAGTGGCTAGCGGGGGGTCGTACCGGGGAGCTGTTTTTT
CDR3: CASSQEWLAGGRTGELFF

D: .
J: TRBJ1-5
V: TRBV5-1
size: many
DNA: TGCGCCAGCAGCTTGGAGGGGGGCAATCAGCCCCAGCATTTT
CDR3: CASSLEGGNQPQHF

D: .
J: TRBJ1-2
V: TRBV3-1
size: .
DNA: TGTGCCAGCAGCCGGCAGGGTGGCGTGGATGGCTACACCTTC
CDR3: CASSRQGGVDGYTF

D: .
J: TRBJ2-2
V: TRBV29-1
size: few
DNA: TGCAGCGTTGCGGCTAGCCTAAACACCGGGGAGCTGTTTTTT
CDR3: CSVAASLNTGELFF

D: .
J: TRBJ2-6
V: TRBV5-5
size: many
DNA: TGTGCCAGCAGCTTCCAGGGGAGGGGCTCTGGGGCCAACGTCCTGACTTTC
CDR3: CASSFQGRGSGANVLTF

D: .
J: TRBJ2-7
V: TRBV3-1
size: .
DNA: TGTGCCAGCAGCTTCGCCGGGACCTCCATAGGCGAGCAGTACTTC
CDR3: CASSFAGTSIGEQYF

D: .
J: TRBJ2-5
V: TRBV10-3
size: .
DNA: TGTGCCATCAGAGGGGCGTCAGAAGAGACCCAGTACTTC
CDR3: CAIRGASEETQYF

D: .
J: TRBJ1-5
V: TRBV4-2
size: .
DNA: TGTGCCAGCAGCCAAGGGGACTACAATCAGCCCCAGCATTTT
CDR3: CASSQGDYNQPQHF

D: .
J: TRBJ1-1
V: TRBV10-1
size: few
DNA: TGCGCCAGCAGTGGGGGGACGATGAACACTGAAGCTTTCTTT
CDR3: CASSGGTMNTEAFF

D: .
J: TRBJ1-2
V: TRBV5-5
size: .
DNA: TGTGCCAGCAGCTCCGAACAAACAGGGTCCTATGGCTACACCTTC
CDR3: CASSSEQTGSYGYTF

D: .
J: TRBJ2-3
V: TRBV7-2
size: many
DNA: TGTGCCAGCAGCTTAGAGAGGGGTACGCAGTATTTT
CDR3: CASSLERGTQYF

D: TRBD2
J: TRBJ2-3
V: TRBV12-3/TRBV12-4
size: few
DNA: TGTGCCAGCAGGGGACTAGCGGAAAGCACAGATACGCAGTATTTT
CDR3: CASRGLAESTDTQYF

D: .
J: TRBJ2-7
V: TRBV4-1
size: many
DNA: TGCGCCAGCAGCCAAACTAGCTCCTACGAGCAGTACTTC
CDR3: CASSQTSSYEQYF

D: TRBD2
J: TRBJ2-1
V: TRBV7-2
size: .
DNA: TGTGCCAGCAGCTCTAGCGGGGGTACATTCTATGAGCAGTTCTTC
CDR3: CASSSSGGTFYEQFF

D: .
J: TRBJ2-3
V: TRBV24-1
size: .
DNA: TGTGCCACCAGTGATACCCGACAGGTTCCAGATACGCAGTATTTT
CDR3: CATSDTRQVPDTQYF

D: .
J: TRBJ1-6
V: TRBV7-9
size: many
DNA: TGTGCCAGCAGCCACCCTTCGGGGTATTCACCCCTCCACTTT
CDR3: CASSHPSGYSPLHF

D: .
J: TRBJ2-7
V: TRBV21-1
size: .
DNA: TGTGCCAGCACTACAGGCCTCTACGAGCAGTACTTC
CDR3: CASTTGLYEQYF

D: TRBD1
J: TRBJ1-5
V: TRBV27
size: .
DNA: TGTGCCAGCAGCCCGACAGGGTTCAATCAGCCCCAGCATTTT
CDR3: CASSPTGFNQPQHF

D: .
J: TRBJ2-6
V: TRBV28
size: once
DNA: TGTGCCAGCAGATTCCCAAAGGGAACTGGGGCCAACGTCCTGACTTTC
CDR3: CASRFPKGTGANVLTF

D: .
J: TRBJ2-2
V: TRBV28
size: few
DNA: TGTGCCAGCAGTATGGCGAACACCGGGGAGCTGTTTTTT
CDR3: CASSMANTGELFF

D: TRBD2
J: TRBJ2-1
V: TRBV6-2/TRBV6-3
size: .
DNA: TGTGCCAGCAGCCAGCGGGGGGTCTACAATGAGCAGTTCTTC
CDR3: CASSQRGVYNEQFF

D: TRBD2
J: TRBJ2-7
V: TRBV9
size: .
DNA: TGTGCCAGCAGCCCCGGGACTAGCGGGGGTAACGAGCAGTACTTC
CDR3: CASSPGTSGGNEQYF

D: TRBD2
J: TRBJ2-2
V: TRBV7-2
size: many
DNA: TGTGCCAGCAGCTGGGACTACGCGAACACCGGGGAGCTGTTTTTT
CDR3: CASSWDYANTGELFF

D: TRBD2
J: TRBJ2-5
V: TRBV6-5
size: .
DNA: TGTGCCAGCAGTGACGCGGGGGCCCAGTACTTC
CDR3: CASSDAGAQYF

D: .
J: TRBJ1-1
V: TRBV10-3
size: few
DNA: TGTGCCATCAGTGACCCGGGGAACCGGAAAGCTTTCTTT
CDR3: CAISDPGNRKAFF

D: .
J: TRBJ2-5
V: TRBV7-9
size: few
DNA: TGTGCCAGCAGCTTCCTCCAGGTCCCGGGACTCCGGGAGACCCAGTACTTC
CDR3: CASSFLQVPGLRETQYF

D: .
J: TRBJ2-1
V: TRBV20-1
size: few
DNA: TGCAGTGCTAGAACTCCGGGGGGCTTCATGGAGCAGTTCTTC
CDR3: CSARTPGGFMEQFF

D: .
J: TRBJ2-6
V: TRBV6-2/TRBV6-3
size: .
DNA: TGTGCCAGCAACCTTAGGCTGAGGACAGACTCTGGGGCCAACGTCCTGACTTTC
CDR3: CASNLRLRTDSGANVLTF

D: .
J: TRBJ1-1
V: TRBV3-1
size: .
DNA: TGTGCCAGCAACCTGGATGGGGGTAGCACTGAAGCTTTCTTT
CDR3: CASNLDGGSTEAFF

D: TRBD2
J: TRBJ2-3
V: TRBV5-1
size: .
DNA: TGCGCCAGCAGCTTGGGGACTAGCGGGGGGATCGCAGATACGCAGTATTTT
CDR3: CASSLGTSGGIADTQYF

D: .
J: TRBJ1-5
V: TRBV7-2
size: few
DNA: TGTGCCAGCAGCTTGAGCAATAGCAATCAGCCCCAGCATTTT
CDR3: CASSLSNSNQPQHF

D: TRBD1
J: TRBJ1-3
V: TRBV12-3/TRBV12-4
size: .
DNA: TGTGCCAGCAGCCCAGACAGGGGGGGAAACACCATATATTTT
CDR3: CASSPDRGGNTIYF

D: .
J: TRBJ2-1
V: TRBV6-5
size: few
DNA: TGTGCCAGCAGTCCCCTCCCAGGAAACAATGAGCAGTTCTTC
CDR3: CASSPLPGNNEQFF

D: .
J: TRBJ1-1
V: TRBV7-3
size: .
DNA: TGTGCCAGCAGCTTAAACCCCGGGAGGGGCACTGAAGCTTTCTTT
CDR3: CASSLNPGRGTEAFF

D: TRBD1
J: TRBJ1-4
V: TRBV6-6
size: few
DNA: TGTGCCAGCCGAACAGGGGTCAGTGAAAAACTGTTTTTT
CDR3: CASRTGVSEKLFF

D: .
J: TRBJ1-2
V: TRBV11-2
size: .
DNA: TGTGCCAGCAGCTTAGGCCTTTCTCGGTATAGGGTTTATGGCTACACCTTC
CDR3: CASSLGLSRYRVYGYTF

D: TRBD1
J: TRBJ2-7
V: TRBV20-1
size: .
DNA: TGCAGTGCTGCCGACCGGGACAGGGACCACGAGCAGTACTTC
CDR3: CSAADRDRDHEQYF

D: TRBD1
J: TRBJ2-1
V: TRBV28
size: many
DNA: TGTGCCAGCAGTCACCCAGACAGGGAAACAGGCAATGAGCAGTTCTTC
CDR3: CASSHPDRETGNEQFF

D: .
J: TRBJ1-5
V: TRBV12-3/TRBV12-4
size: .
DNA: TGTGCCAGCAGTCGAAATCAGCCCCAGCATTTT
CDR3: CASSRNQPQHF

D: .
J: TRBJ1-3
V: TRBV30
size: .
DNA: TGTGCCTGGAGTGTACCCATGAGCTCTGGAAACACCATATATTTT
CDR3: CAWSVPMSSGNTIYF